These T cell receptor delta chains were read from a single sample in a study of Vδ1+ human thymocytes. TCRdb applied CATT to the multiplex PCR reads for clone calling. The data show under 25,000 delta-chain clones, about 8% seen once. Sequencing input: Vdelta1+ gamma-delta thymocytes from the thymus. These receptors were obtained from a child younger than two who had congenital heart surgery. Both conserved end residues are part of each CDR3.

j_gene | v_gene | CDR3aa
TRDJ1 | TRDV1 | CALGGSLPTIWIGGYADKLIF
TRDJ1 | TRDV1 | CALGDPGLPRRTGGYRPDKLIF
TRDJ2 | TRDV2 | CACGGDIIALTAQLFF
TRDJ1 | TRDV1 | CALGVTSLLPGGASDKLIF
TRDJ1 | TRAV29/DV5 | CAASALAYWGIQATDKLIF
TRDJ1 | TRDV1 | CALGEPPPAFLRLGDITDKLIF
TRDJ1 | TRDV1 | CALVLGGYRGKLIF
TRDJ1 | TRDV1 | CALGEPENLLGDTSWGLIF
TRDJ1 | TRDV1 | CALGEHVLGDFTPYKLIF
TRDJ1 | TRDV1 | CALGESLIASSDKLIF
TRDJ1 | TRDV1 | CALGEFALGADTDKLIF
TRDJ1 | TRDV1 | CALGELGSYLNKRYTDKLIF
TRDJ1 | TRDV1 | CALGDRGLPPLTGGCAGQKLIF